This note documents a single TCR beta chain sequence. Its specificity is unknown. These data belong to a study of T cell responses to AZD1222 COVID-19 vaccine. Study in general: Pooling covered second doses at about 4 or about 12 weeks. General study findings and limits: Recipients of AZD1222 seropositive at baseline numbered only 6 or 7. Spike-specific TCRs gained breadth and depth after people received two AZD1222 doses. Donors were largely white British and mainly female; clonal diversity was possibly underestimated.

Using immunoSEQ multiplex PCR, the repertoire was profiled, and TCRdb retains in-frame clones only, with some absent. The profile shows 89,000 or so clones, about 90% of them singletons. The length of the CDR3 is 14 residues. The V segment lost 5 bases and the J segment 6 bases; nucleotides outside the gene matches: 8. Germline V gives CDR1 MDHEN, CDR2 SYDVKM. This TCR was recovered from an adult in good health. The sequenced sample was peripheral blood, obtained on day 0 of AZD1222 vaccination. The rearrangement uses TRBV28 and TRBJ1-2, with TRBD1 identical over 8 bases. CDR3 in DNA: TGTGCCAGCAGTCAGGGGGCCCGTGGGGATGGCTACACCTTC. Its translation: CASSQGARGDGYTF.